This T cell receptor beta chain was sequenced in a study of shared clonotypes between healthy human individuals. Recent vaccinations or acute infections were absent in the healthy HIV-negative adult donors. Partitioning of CD4+ cells yielded a CD45RA+ naive subset and a CD45RA-negative memory subset. V lost 5 bases and J 2 bases, leaving 10 bases between the germline ends. Germline CDR1 reads SQVTM; CDR2 reads ANQGSEA. The CDR3 spans 12 residues. On this clone: Its target is unknown.

Study-wide results and limits: Clonotypes which were not shared had lower generation probabilities than clonotypes that all four donors shared. The researchers took only blood, and tissue repertoires probably look different.

Sequenced by immunoSEQ multiplex PCR; TCRdb stores in-frame clones only, minus some. The profile shows millions of clones, roughly 96% of them singletons. The specimen sequenced was naive CD4+ T cells sorted from blood. Sample subset: CD45RA+ positively selected. The clonotype was recovered from a man aged 18-30 years in good health. This chain uses TRBV29-1 with TRBJ2-7; D is perhaps TRBD1 (5 bases). CDR3: CSVNTGTYEQYF. The CDR3 DNA reads TGCAGCGTTAATACAGGAACCTACGAGCAGTACTTC.